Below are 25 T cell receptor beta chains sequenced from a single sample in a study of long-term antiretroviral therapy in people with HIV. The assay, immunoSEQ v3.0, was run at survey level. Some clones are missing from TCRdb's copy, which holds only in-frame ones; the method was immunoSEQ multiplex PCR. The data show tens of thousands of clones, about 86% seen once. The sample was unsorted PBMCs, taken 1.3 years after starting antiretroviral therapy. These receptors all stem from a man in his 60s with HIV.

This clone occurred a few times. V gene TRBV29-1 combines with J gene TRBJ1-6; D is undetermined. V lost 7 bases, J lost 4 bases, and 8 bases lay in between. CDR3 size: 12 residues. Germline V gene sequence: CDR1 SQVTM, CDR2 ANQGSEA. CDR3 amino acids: CSAKTYNSPLHF. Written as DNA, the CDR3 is TGCAGCGCCAAGACTTATAATTCACCCCTCCACTTT.

This chain's CDR3 is CAWRPGEPTPLHF. The CDR3 bases are TGTGCCTGGAGACCAGGGGAACCCACACCCCTCCACTTT. This chain connects TRBV30 to TRBJ1-6, with D possibly TRBD1 on 6 matching bases. Germline V lookup: CDR1 GTSNPN, CDR2 SVGIG (reference sequence). V lost 3 bases and J 11 bases, leaving 14 bases between the germline ends. This CDR3 contains 13 residues.

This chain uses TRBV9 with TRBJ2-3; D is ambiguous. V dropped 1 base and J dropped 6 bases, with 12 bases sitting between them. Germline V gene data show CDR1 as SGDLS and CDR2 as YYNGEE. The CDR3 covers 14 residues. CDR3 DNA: TGTGCCAGCAGCGTACTCCCCAGAGTCGATACGCAGTATTTT. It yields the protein CASSVLPRVDTQYF.

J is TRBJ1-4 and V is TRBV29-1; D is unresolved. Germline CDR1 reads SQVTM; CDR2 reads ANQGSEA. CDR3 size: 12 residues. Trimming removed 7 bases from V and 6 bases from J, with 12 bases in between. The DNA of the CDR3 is TGCAGCGCCGGGGTGCGGGATGAAAAACTGTTTTTT. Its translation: CSAGVRDEKLFF.

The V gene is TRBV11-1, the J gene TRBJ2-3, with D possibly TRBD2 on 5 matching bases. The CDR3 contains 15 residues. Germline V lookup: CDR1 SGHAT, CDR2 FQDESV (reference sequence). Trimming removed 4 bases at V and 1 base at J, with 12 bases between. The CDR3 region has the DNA TGTGCCAGCAGCTCCCGGGATCGGGGCACAGATACGCAGTATTTT. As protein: CASSSRDRGTDTQYF.

The chain's CDR3 is CASSYSEMNTEAFF. Written as DNA, the CDR3 is TGTGCCAGCAGTTACTCGGAGATGAACACTGAAGCTTTCTTT. The chain has TRBV6-6 and TRBJ1-1; no firm D call. The V end lost 0 bases, the J end lost 0 bases, and 5 bases lay between the germline ends. The CDR3 runs 14 residues. The germline gives CDR1 MNHNY, CDR2 SVGAGI (reference sequence).

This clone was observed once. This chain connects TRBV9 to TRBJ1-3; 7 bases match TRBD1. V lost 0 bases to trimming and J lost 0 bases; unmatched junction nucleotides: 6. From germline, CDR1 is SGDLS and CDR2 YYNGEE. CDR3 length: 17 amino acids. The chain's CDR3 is CASSVDRGQLSGNTIYF. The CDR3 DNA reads TGTGCCAGCAGCGTAGATCGGGGACAGCTCTCTGGAAACACCATATATTTT.

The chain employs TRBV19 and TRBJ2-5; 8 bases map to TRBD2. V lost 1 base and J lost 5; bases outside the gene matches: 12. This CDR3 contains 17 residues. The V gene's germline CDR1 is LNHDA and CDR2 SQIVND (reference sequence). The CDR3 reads CASSIVSSGFSLETQYF. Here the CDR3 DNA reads TGTGCCAGTAGTATAGTTTCTAGCGGGTTTTCCCTTGAGACCCAGTACTTC.

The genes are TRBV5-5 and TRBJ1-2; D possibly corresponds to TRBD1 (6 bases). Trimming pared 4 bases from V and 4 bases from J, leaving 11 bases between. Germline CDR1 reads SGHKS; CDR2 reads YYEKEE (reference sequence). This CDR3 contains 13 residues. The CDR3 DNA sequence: TGTGCCAGCAGCCACGACAGGACCTATGGCTACACCTTC. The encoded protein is CASSHDRTYGYTF. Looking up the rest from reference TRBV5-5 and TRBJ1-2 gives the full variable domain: DAGVTQSPTHLIKTRGQQVTLRCSPISGHKSVSWYQQVLGQGPQFIFQYYEKEERGRGNFPDRFSARQFPNYSSELNVNALLLGDSALYLCASSHDRTYGYTFGSGTRLTVV.

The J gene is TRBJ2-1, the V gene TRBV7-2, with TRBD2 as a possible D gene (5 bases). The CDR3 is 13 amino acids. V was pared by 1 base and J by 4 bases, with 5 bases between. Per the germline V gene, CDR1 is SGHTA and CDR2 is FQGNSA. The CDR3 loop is CASSLGEYNEQFF. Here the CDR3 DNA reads TGTGCCAGCAGCTTAGGGGAGTACAATGAGCAGTTCTTC.

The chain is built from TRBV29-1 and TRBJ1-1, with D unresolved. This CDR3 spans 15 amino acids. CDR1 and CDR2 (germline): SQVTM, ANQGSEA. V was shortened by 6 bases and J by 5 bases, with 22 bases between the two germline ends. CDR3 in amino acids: CSVQRAPGEETEAFF. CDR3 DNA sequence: TGCAGCGTCCAAAGGGCCCCCGGGGAGGAGACTGAAGCTTTCTTT.

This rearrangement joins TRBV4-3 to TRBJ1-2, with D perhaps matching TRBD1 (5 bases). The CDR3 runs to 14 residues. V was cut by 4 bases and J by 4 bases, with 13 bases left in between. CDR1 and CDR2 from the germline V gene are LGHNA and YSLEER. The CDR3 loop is CASSPLGGSYGYTF. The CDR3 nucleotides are TGCGCCAGCAGCCCCCTCGGGGGGAGCTATGGCTACACCTTC.

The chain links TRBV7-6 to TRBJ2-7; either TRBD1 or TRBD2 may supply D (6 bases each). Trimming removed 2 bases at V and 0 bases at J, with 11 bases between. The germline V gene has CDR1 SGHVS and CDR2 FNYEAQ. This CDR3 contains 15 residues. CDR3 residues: CASSLWGATSYEQYF. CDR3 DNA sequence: TGTGCCAGCAGCTTATGGGGGGCCACCTCCTACGAGCAGTACTTC.

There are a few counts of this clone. The CDR3 sequence is CASRGLGQTYGYTF. Written as DNA, the CDR3 is TGTGCCAGCCGCGGACTAGGACAGACTTATGGCTACACCTTC. The chain recombines TRBV28 with TRBJ1-2; D is perhaps TRBD1 (6 bases). V lost 8 bases to trimming and J lost 5 bases, with 18 bases between them. Germline V gene sequence: CDR1 MDHEN, CDR2 SYDVKM. The CDR3 spans 14 residues.

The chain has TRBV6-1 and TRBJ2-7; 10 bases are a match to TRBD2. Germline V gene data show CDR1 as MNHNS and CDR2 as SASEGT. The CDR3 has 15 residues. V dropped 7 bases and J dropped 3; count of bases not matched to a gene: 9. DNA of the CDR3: TGTGCCAGCACTGAGCGGGAGGGAGGGTACTACGAGCAGTACTTC. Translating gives CASTEREGGYYEQYF.

The CDR3, as DNA: TGTGCCAGCAGTCGGCTAGCGGGAGCAGATACGCAGTATTTT. This sequence encodes CASSRLAGADTQYF. The chain recombines TRBV2 with TRBJ2-3; 10 nucleotides line up with TRBD2. CDR3 size: 14 residues. Germline CDR1 and CDR2: SNHLY and FYNNEI. J gave up 4 bases and V 5 bases, and 3 bases lay outside the gene matches.

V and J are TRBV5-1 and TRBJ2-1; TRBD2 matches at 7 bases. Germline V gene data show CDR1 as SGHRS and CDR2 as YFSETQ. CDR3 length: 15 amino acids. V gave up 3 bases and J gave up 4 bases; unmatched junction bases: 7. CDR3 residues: CASSSGDYLYNEQFF. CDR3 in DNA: TGCGCCAGCAGCTCTGGGGACTACCTATACAATGAGCAGTTCTTC.

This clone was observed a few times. The CDR3 sequence: CATSITRGNTEAFF. The CDR3 coding sequence is TGTGCCACCAGCATAACCAGGGGGAACACTGAAGCTTTCTTT. The V gene is TRBV15, the J gene TRBJ1-1; D may be TRBD1 (6 bases). V was clipped by 4 bases and J by 1 base, with 10 bases between them. The V gene's germline CDR1 is LNHNV and CDR2 YYDKDF (reference sequence). CDR3 length equals 14 residues.

CDR3 region: CASSATLDSYEQYF. As DNA, the CDR3 is TGTGCCAGCAGCGCGACCCTCGATTCCTACGAGCAGTACTTC. The genes are TRBV9 and TRBJ2-7; D gene uncertain. Trimming left V 3 bases short and J 1 base short, with 11 bases between. Germline assignment: CDR1 SGDLS and CDR2 YYNGEE. This CDR3 region has 14 residues.

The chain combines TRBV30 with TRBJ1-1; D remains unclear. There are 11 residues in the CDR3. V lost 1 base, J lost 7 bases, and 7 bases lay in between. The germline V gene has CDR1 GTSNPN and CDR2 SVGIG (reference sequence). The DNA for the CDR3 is TGTGCCTGGAGTGGAAGTTATGAAGCTTTCTTT. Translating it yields CAWSGSYEAFF.

CDR3 nucleotides: TGCGCCAGCAGCCAACGGACTAGCGGGGGGCCTGAGCAGTTCTTC. It translates to CASSQRTSGGPEQFF. The rearrangement joins TRBV5-1 to TRBJ2-1, with 14 bases identical to TRBD2. Trimming cost V 4 bases and J 9 bases; bases outside gene matches: 6. Germline V CDR1 and CDR2: SGHRS, YFSETQ. CDR3 size: 15 residues.

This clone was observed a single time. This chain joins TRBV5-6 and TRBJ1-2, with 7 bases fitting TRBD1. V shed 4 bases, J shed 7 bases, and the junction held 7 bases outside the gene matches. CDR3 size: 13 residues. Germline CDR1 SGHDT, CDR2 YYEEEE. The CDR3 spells CASSLDRASGYTF. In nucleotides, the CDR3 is TGTGCCAGCAGCCTCGACAGGGCAAGTGGCTACACCTTC.

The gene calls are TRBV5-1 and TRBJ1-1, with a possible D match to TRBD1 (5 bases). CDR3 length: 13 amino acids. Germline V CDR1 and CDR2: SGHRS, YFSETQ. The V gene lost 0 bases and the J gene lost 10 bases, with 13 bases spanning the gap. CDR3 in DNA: TGCGCCAGCAGCTTGGGGGTGACCGGGGGAGCTTTCTTT. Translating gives CASSLGVTGGAFF. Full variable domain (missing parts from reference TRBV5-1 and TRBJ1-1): KAGVTQTPRYLIKTRGQQVTLSCSPISGHRSVSWYQQTPGQGLQFLFEYFSETQRNKGNFPGRFSGRQFSNSRSEMNVSTLELGDSALYLCASSLGVTGGAFFGQGTRLTVV.

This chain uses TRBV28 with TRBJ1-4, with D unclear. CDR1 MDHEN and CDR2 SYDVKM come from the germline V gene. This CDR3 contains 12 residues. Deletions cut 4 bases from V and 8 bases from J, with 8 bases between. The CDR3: CASSSTREKLFF. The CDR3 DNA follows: TGTGCCAGCAGTTCTACTAGGGAAAAACTGTTTTTT.

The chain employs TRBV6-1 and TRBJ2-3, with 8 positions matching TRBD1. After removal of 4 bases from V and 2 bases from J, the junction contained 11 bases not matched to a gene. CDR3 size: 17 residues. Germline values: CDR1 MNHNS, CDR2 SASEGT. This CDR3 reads CASSGALWDRPTDTQYF. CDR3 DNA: TGTGCCAGCAGTGGAGCTTTATGGGACAGGCCCACAGATACGCAGTATTTT.